This TCR beta chain derives from a study of control samples from healthy donors and cancer patients. Data came from immunoSEQ multiplex PCR; TCRdb stores just in-frame clones and leaves some out. This sample has 110,000 to 150,000 clones, with more than 80% found just once. V was pared by 4 bases and J by 4 bases, with 12 bases between. The CDR3 extends over 14 amino acids. The germline V gene encodes CDR1 ENHRY and CDR2 SYGVKD. The origin of this receptor is a man aged 18-30 years in good health. The V gene is TRBV10-3, the J gene TRBJ2-3, with D possibly being TRBD2 (6 bases). The sequencing sample was made of blood. The CDR3 coding sequence is TGTGCCATCAGTGTGTCACTAGCTGCAGATACGCAGTATTTT. Protein sequence: CAISVSLAADTQYF.